This record looks at one TCR beta chain sequence and its context. The germline gives CDR1 MNHEY, CDR2 SMNVEV (reference sequence). The CDR3 has 15 amino acids. Trimming took 2 bases from V and 11 from J; bases not matched to a gene: 12. Profiling relied on immunoSEQ multiplex PCR, and the TCRdb table lists in-frame clones only, not all of them. The sample includes about 370,000 clones, over 75% of them seen just once. The sample belongs to a study of blood T cell repertoires in COVID-19. Whole-study context: Spain, Italy and the United States supplied samples that represented acute and convalescent COVID-19.

All enrollees were roughly 18 to 89 years old and from about 24 US areas. This clonotype originated in a man in his late teens or twenties who had recovered from COVID-19. Material for sequencing was PBMCs or T cells enriched from blood (not recorded which). The chain combines TRBV27 with TRBJ2-1, with 7 nucleotides matching TRBD1. The CDR3 coding sequence is TGTGCCAGCAGTTTAGTAGAGGGGGCGAGGAGGAAGCAGTTCTTC. It specifies CASSLVEGARRKQFF.